Shown below are 13 T cell receptor beta chains from a single sample sequenced in a study of T cell changes during pregnancy in multiple sclerosis. The table came from immunoSEQ multiplex PCR; TCRdb's copy has only in-frame clones and leaves some out. Among 60,000 or so clones listed, about 90% were seen once. The sequenced sample was CD4+ T cells from peripheral blood mononuclear cells, obtained after pregnancy. The source of these receptors is a female donor in good health, enrolled as a control in a pregnancy study.

The chain couples TRBV21-1 to TRBJ1-6; TRBD1, the table's D call, was not compared with the DNA. TRBV21-1 has pseudogene status. The CDR3 is made up of 19 amino acids. This CDR3 is CASSKGGYRGAPNNSPLHF. Here the CDR3 DNA reads TGTGCCAGCAGCAAAGGGGGTTACAGGGGGGCACCGAATAATTCACCCCTCCACTTT.

The V gene is TRBV6-6, the J gene TRBJ1-5; a possible D gene is TRBD1 (5 bases). This CDR3 is 14 amino acids long. Trimming removed 7 bases from V and 2 bases from J, with 12 bases in between. The germline gives CDR1 MNHNY, CDR2 SVGAGI (reference sequence). The CDR3 region is CASNPLGGNQPQHF. The CDR3 nucleotides read TGTGCCAGCAATCCCTTAGGGGGCAATCAGCCCCAGCATTTT.

The rearrangement links TRBV6-1 to TRBJ1-1; 7 nucleotides line up with TRBD1. Germline CDR1 MNHNS, CDR2 SASEGT. The CDR3 length is 13 residues. V trimming: 4 bases; J trimming: 4 bases; junction bases outside the gene matches: 3. This CDR3 is CASSAGQVTEAFF. For the CDR3, the DNA is TGTGCCAGCAGTGCTGGACAGGTCACTGAAGCTTTCTTT.

The chain has TRBV5-4 and TRBJ2-1; D gene uncertain. Deletions cut 1 base from V and 8 bases from J, with 7 bases between. Germline V gene sequence: CDR1 SGHNT, CDR2 YYREEE (reference sequence). This CDR3 contains 12 residues. The CDR3 protein is CASSLLAYEQFF. In DNA, the CDR3 is TGTGCCAGCAGCTTGTTGGCTTATGAGCAGTTCTTC.

V gene TRBV19 combines with J gene TRBJ1-5; D not resolved. With 8 bases removed from V and 3 bases from J, the gap between germline ends came to 14 bases. Germline-derived CDR1 and CDR2 are LNHDA and SQIVND (reference sequence). The CDR3 loop spans 14 amino acids. The CDR3 DNA is TGTGCCAGTGCGGATCCTGGCCTCAATCAGCCCCAGCATTTT. Amino acids: CASADPGLNQPQHF. Looking up the rest from reference TRBV19 and TRBJ1-5 gives the full variable domain: DGGITQSPKYLFRKEGQNVTLSCEQNLNHDAMYWYRQDPGQGLRLIYYSQIVNDFQKGDIAEGYSVSREKKESFPLTVTSAQKNPTAFYLCASADPGLNQPQHFGDGTRLSIL.

This clone was observed once. V gene TRBV4-2 combines with J gene TRBJ1-4, with TRBD1 as a possible D gene (5 bases). Germline V gene sequence: CDR1 LGHNA, CDR2 YNFKEQ. Between the trimmed V and J ends, which lost 1 base and 4 bases, there was a span of 25 bases. This CDR3 has 20 amino acids. The CDR3 protein is CASSQGSGLQGGRDNEKLFF. As DNA, the CDR3 is TGTGCCAGCAGCCAAGGTTCCGGCCTGCAGGGAGGACGAGATAATGAAAAACTGTTTTTT.

This clone was seen once. The V call is TRBV7-9, the J call TRBJ1-1; D is possibly TRBD1 (5 bases). V dropped 10 bases and J dropped 4 bases, with 22 bases sitting between them. Germline loops: CDR1 SEHNR, CDR2 FQNEAQ (reference sequence). The CDR3 has 15 amino acids. This CDR3 reads CATTRGGGTGTEAFF. CDR3 nucleotides: TGTGCCACCACCCGCGGCGGGGGGACGGGCACTGAAGCTTTCTTT.

This clone was observed once. The chain has TRBV29-1 and TRBJ1-5; D not resolved. Germline-derived CDR1 and CDR2 are SQVTM and ANQGSEA. V gave up 7 bases and J gave up 5 bases, with 9 bases separating them. This CDR3 contains 11 residues. The CDR3 region has the DNA TGCAGCGGCAGCGATCATCAGCCCCAGCATTTT. Amino acids: CSGSDHQPQHF.

The chain is built from TRBV7-3 and TRBJ2-3; 11 nucleotides align to TRBD2. The CDR3 is 17 residues long. The germline CDR1 and CDR2 sequences are SGHTA and FQGTGA. Unmatched junction bases numbered 4, after V lost 2 bases and J lost 0 bases. CDR3 sequence (DNA): TGTGCCAGCAGCTTATCTAGCGGGGGGCTTAGCACAGATACGCAGTATTTT. Protein: CASSLSSGGLSTDTQYF.

This rearrangement joins TRBV15 to TRBJ1-2, with D perhaps TRBD1 (5 bases). V lost 3 bases, J lost 6 bases, and 17 bases lay in between. The germline CDR1 and CDR2 sequences are LNHNV and YYDKDF (reference sequence). This CDR3 has 15 amino acids. The CDR3 nucleotides are TGTGCCACCAGCAGGGACAAGACAGAATTAGATGGCTACACCTTC. Protein product: CATSRDKTELDGYTF.

The V gene is TRBV10-3, the J gene TRBJ1-6, with 7 bases fitting TRBD1. Per the germline V gene, CDR1 is ENHRY and CDR2 is SYGVKD. This CDR3 has 14 amino acids. V shed 6 bases and J 5 bases; nucleotides not matched to a gene: 4. This CDR3 is CAIRGTVDNSPLHF. CDR3 DNA sequence: TGTGCCATCAGGGGGACAGTTGATAATTCACCCCTCCACTTT.

The chain combines TRBV6-6 with TRBJ1-6; 7 nucleotides align to TRBD1. This CDR3 is 15 amino acids long. Germline CDR1 reads MNHNY; CDR2 reads SVGAGI (reference sequence). The V gene end was trimmed by 2 bases and the J gene end by 7 bases; junction bases not matched to a gene: 5. In DNA form, the CDR3 reads TGTGCCAGCAGTTACCGGGACAGAAAAAATTCACCCCTCCACTTT. Translation gives CASSYRDRKNSPLHF.

CDR3 sequence: CASSTTGNFNYGYTF. The CDR3, as DNA: TGTGCCAGCAGCACGACAGGGAACTTTAACTATGGCTACACCTTC. V usage is TRBV7-9 and J usage is TRBJ1-2; 7 nucleotides match TRBD1. The germline V gene has CDR1 SEHNR and CDR2 FQNEAQ (reference sequence). CDR3 length: 15 residues. V shed 5 bases and J 1 base; nucleotides not matched to a gene: 7.